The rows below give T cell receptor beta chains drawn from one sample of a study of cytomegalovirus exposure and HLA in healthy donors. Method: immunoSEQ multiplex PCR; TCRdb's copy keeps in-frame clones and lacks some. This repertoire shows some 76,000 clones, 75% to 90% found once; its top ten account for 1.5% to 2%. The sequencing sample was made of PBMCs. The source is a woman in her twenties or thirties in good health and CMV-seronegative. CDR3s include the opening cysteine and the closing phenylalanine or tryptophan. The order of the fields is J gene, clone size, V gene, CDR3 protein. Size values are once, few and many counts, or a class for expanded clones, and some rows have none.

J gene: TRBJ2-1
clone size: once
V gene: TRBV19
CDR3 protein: CASSIAGGSGRAEFF

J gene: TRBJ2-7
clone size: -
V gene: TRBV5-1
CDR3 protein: CASSSTAGLAYEQYF

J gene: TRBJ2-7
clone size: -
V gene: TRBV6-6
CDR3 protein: CASSDSVSYEQYF

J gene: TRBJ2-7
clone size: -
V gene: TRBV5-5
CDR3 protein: CASSVSSGTTYEQYF

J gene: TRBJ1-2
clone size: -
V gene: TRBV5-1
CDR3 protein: CASSLGGRLRDGYTF

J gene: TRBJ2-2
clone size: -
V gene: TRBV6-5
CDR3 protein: CASSYGSGRVTGELFF

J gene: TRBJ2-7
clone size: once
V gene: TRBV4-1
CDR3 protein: CASSLGTSGSFPEQYF

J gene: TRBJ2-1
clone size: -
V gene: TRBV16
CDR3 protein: CASSQSWTGYNEQFF

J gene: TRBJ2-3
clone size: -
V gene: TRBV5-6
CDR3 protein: CASSLGLAGGVDTQYF

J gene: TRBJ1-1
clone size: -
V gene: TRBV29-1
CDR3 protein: CSDLGTANTEAFF

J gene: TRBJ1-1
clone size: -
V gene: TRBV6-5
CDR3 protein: CASSYRGLGTEAFF

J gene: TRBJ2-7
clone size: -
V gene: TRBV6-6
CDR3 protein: CASSYSIREEQYF

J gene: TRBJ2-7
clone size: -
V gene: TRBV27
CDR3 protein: CASSSQSGYEQYF

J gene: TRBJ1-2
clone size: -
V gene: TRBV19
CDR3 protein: CASSLGQVVYGYTF

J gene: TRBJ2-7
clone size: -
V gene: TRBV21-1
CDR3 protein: CASSNKKGSGTYEQYF

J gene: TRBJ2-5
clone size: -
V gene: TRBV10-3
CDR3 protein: CAISGQIQETQYF

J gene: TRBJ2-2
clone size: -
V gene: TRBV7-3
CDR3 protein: CASSLNQAGVTGELFF

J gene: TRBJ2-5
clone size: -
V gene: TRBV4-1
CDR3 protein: CASSQVLQETQYF

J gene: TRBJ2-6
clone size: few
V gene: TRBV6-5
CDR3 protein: CASSGSGANVLTF

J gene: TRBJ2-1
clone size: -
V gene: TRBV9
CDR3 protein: CASSLTGTSYVNEQFF

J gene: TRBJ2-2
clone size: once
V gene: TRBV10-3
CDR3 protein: CAISESTGAGELFF

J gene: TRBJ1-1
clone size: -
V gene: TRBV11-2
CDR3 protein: CASRKSTTEAFF

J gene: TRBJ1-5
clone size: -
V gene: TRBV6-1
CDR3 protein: CASSEFVEGPQHF

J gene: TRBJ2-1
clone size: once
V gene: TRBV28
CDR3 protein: CASSLSGLSSYNEQFF

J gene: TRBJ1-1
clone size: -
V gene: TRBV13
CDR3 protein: CASSVDRGLNTEAFF

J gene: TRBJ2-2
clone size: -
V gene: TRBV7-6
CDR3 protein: CASSRNAGGSGGGELFF

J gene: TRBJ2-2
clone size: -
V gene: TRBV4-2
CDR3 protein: CASSRETGTGNTGELFF

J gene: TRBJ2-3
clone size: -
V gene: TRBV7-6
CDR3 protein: CASTNPSGRGTDTQYF

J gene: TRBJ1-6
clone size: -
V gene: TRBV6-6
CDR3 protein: CASSNNQGLLHSPLHF

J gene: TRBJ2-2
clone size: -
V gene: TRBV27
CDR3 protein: CASSYLGELFF

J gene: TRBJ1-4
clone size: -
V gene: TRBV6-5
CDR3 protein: CAYRASNEKLFF

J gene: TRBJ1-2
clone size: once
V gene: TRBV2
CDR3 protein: CASSSGTYPYYTF

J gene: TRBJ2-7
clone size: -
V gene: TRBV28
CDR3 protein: CASSQRDREVYEQYF

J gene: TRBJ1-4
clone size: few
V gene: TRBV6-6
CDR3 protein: CASRQQGNSEKLFF

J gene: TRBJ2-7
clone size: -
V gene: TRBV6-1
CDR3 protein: CASRSGAGPYEQYF

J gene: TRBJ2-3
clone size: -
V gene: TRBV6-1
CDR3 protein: CASSEVSGTSDTQYF

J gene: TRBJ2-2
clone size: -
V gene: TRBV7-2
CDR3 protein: CASSNRAVSGRARTGELFF

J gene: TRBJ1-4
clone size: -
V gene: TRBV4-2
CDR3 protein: CASSQDLTGNEKLFF

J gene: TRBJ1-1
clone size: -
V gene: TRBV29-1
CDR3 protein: CSAGGQGGTEAFF

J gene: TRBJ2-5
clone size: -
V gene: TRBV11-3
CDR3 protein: CASSLAAAEETQYF